The T cell receptor (beta chain) under discussion was sequenced for a study of blood T cell repertoires in COVID-19. CDR1 and CDR2 (germline): SQVTM, ANQGSEA. The CDR3 has 12 residues. Trimming took 6 bases from V and 5 from J; bases not matched to a gene: 6. In the study's own analysis: Reference gene primer amplification gave estimated nucleated cell counts. The assay was immunoSEQ multiplex PCR, and TCRdb's table has in-frame clones only and misses some. The DNA gave D and trimming, while V, J and clone size come from that table. Seen here are over 120,000 clones, about 87% observed once, and the top ten hold 8% to 9%.

This sequence originates from a woman between 45 and 60 years old with active or convalescent COVID-19. The chain carries TRBV29-1 and TRBJ1-1; 7 nucleotides align to TRBD1. Material: peripheral blood. CDR3 protein: CSVTPQGTEAFF. The CDR3 nucleotides read TGCAGCGTCACCCCACAGGGGACTGAAGCTTTCTTT.